Reported below is one T cell receptor beta chain. The antigen remains unidentified. Using immunoSEQ multiplex PCR, the repertoire was profiled, and TCRdb retains in-frame clones only, with some absent. This table holds 64,000 or so clones, 75% to 90% found once. These data are taken from a study of T cells in localized non-small cell lung cancer. Study-level findings and limits: Heterogeneity is still possible, as just one tumor region was sequenced. Median detection of top 100 tumor clones in adjacent lung was about 60 clones. The highest T cell clonality was in uninvolved adjacent lung, above tumor.

Germline V gives CDR1 MDHEN, CDR2 SYDVKM. The CDR3 has 12 residues. The germline V and J ends were trimmed by 6 bases and 5 bases, with 10 bases remaining between them. This chain connects TRBV28 to TRBJ1-2; D ambiguous. Here the sequenced sample was peripheral blood, taken before any cancer treatment. This clonotype was obtained from a woman between 40 and 69 years old with stage I lung adenocarcinoma. The CDR3 DNA follows: TGTGCCAGCAGCCCCGGAGAGTATGGCTACACCTTC. Its protein product is CASSPGEYGYTF.